The 18 T cell receptor beta chains listed next were all sequenced from one sample in a study of post-analysis software for immune sequencing data. Unique molecular identifiers had been added to the TCR beta cDNA libraries. TCRdb reprocessed the PCR reads with MiXCR, giving one entry per CDR3 protein. The sample includes hundreds of thousands of distinct CDR3 sequences, roughly two fifths of them seen just once. Antigen specificity for these receptors is unknown. Study results and limitations: A few TRBV segments were significantly more frequent in patients than in controls. TRBV5-6, TRBV5-1 and TRBV20-1 were among these segments.

The source material was blood. The source is a girl aged 5-17 years with multiple sclerosis.

This chain joins TRBV7-6 and TRBJ1-2; D may be TRBD1 (6 bases). This CDR3 has 10 amino acids. Looked up from germline, CDR1 is SGHVS and CDR2 is FNYEAQ. The germline V and J ends were trimmed by 8 bases and 8 bases, with 9 bases remaining between them. DNA of the CDR3: TGTGCCAGCTGGGGGGGCGGCTACACCTTC. This translates into CASWGGGYTF.

The chain links TRBV5-1 to TRBJ2-5, with TRBD1 matching 7 bases. This CDR3 comprises 14 residues. Losses at the gene ends were 1 base for V and 7 bases for J; bases not matched to a gene: 7. From germline, CDR1 is SGHRS and CDR2 YFSETQ. The CDR3 loop is CASSLWARGRTQYF. CDR3 bases: TGCGCCAGCAGCTTGTGGGCCAGGGGGAGGACCCAGTACTTC.

This clonotype was seen a single time. J is TRBJ1-4 and V is TRBV11-2, with TRBD1 matching over 7 bases. This CDR3 spans 15 amino acids. Trimming at V came to 7 bases and at J to 3 bases, leaving 8 bases not matched to a gene. The germline CDR1 and CDR2 sequences are SGHAT and FQNNGV. This chain's CDR3 is CASTEPGQPNEKLFF. Written as DNA, the CDR3 is TGTGCCAGCACAGAACCGGGACAGCCTAATGAAAAACTGTTTTTT. Combining the CDR3 with reference TRBV11-2 and TRBJ1-4 gives the whole variable domain EAGVAQSPRYKIIEKRQSVAFWCNPISGHATLYWYQQILGQGPKLLIQFQNNGVVDDSQLPKDRFSAERLKGVDSTLKIQPAKLEDSAVYLCASTEPGQPNEKLFFGSGTQLSVL.

The gene calls are TRBV29-1 and TRBJ2-7, with D tentatively TRBD2 (6 bases). The CDR3 is made up of 14 amino acids. Germline V CDR1 and CDR2: SQVTM, ANQGSEA. The V end was cut by 3 bases, the J end by 3 bases, with 15 bases between. The CDR3 nucleotides read TGCAGCGTTGAGGGAGGCAAACGCGGCTACGAGCAGTACTTC. It is translated as CSVEGGKRGYEQYF.

This clonotype was recorded a few times. The J gene is TRBJ1-4, the V gene TRBV12-3 or TRBV12-4; 11 bases match TRBD1. Trimming took 6 bases from V and 8 from J; bases not matched to a gene: 5. The CDR3 is 14 residues long. The CDR3 protein is CASRTGTGGEKLFF. CDR3 coding DNA: TGTGCCAGCAGGACCGGGACAGGGGGGGAAAAACTGTTTTTT.

The J gene is TRBJ1-2, the V gene TRBV20-1; no reliable D call. The CDR3 is 12 residues long. Per germline, CDR1 DFQATT and CDR2 SNEGSKA (reference sequence). Between the trimmed V and J ends, which lost 6 bases and 2 bases, there was a span of 10 bases. The CDR3 sequence: CSAGVGNYGYTF. The CDR3 region has the DNA TGCAGTGCGGGCGTCGGAAACTATGGCTACACCTTC.

This sequence joins TRBV5-1 and TRBJ2-1; 8 bases line up with TRBD2. Germline V gene sequence: CDR1 SGHRS, CDR2 YFSETQ. The CDR3 runs 16 residues. V dropped 0 bases and J dropped 6; count of bases not matched to a gene: 8. The DNA of the CDR3 is TGCGCCAGCAGCTTGGCCGGGCGGGGGGAGCGCAATGAGCAGTTCTTC. Its protein is CASSLAGRGERNEQFF.

The rearrangement uses TRBV7-2 and TRBJ2-1; TRBD2 aligns across 13 bases. The CDR3 extends over 17 amino acids. The germline gives CDR1 SGHTA, CDR2 FQGNSA. The V gene end was trimmed by 0 bases and the J gene end by 2 bases; junction bases not matched to a gene: 1. CDR3: CASSLATSGRAYNEQFF. For the CDR3, the DNA is TGTGCCAGCAGCTTAGCCACTAGCGGGAGGGCCTACAATGAGCAGTTCTTC. The full variable domain, completed using reference TRBV7-2 and TRBJ2-1, is GAGVSQSPSNKVTEKGKDVELRCDPISGHTALYWYRQSLGQGLEFLIYFQGNSAPDKSGLPSDRFSAERTGGSVSTLTIQRTQQEDSAVYLCASSLATSGRAYNEQFFGPGTRLTVL.

This clonotype was detected a few times. The gene calls are TRBV5-5 and TRBJ2-3, with 7 bases matching TRBD1. The CDR3 is made up of 17 amino acids. With 5 bases clipped from V and 0 bases from J, the junction kept 12 bases outside the gene matches. Germline lookup yields CDR1 SGHKS and CDR2 YYEKEE (reference sequence). The CDR3 reads CASRDRTGWTSTDTQYF. Here the CDR3 DNA reads TGTGCCAGCAGGGACCGGACAGGATGGACTAGCACAGATACGCAGTATTTT.

The chain employs TRBV13 and TRBJ2-6; D is perhaps TRBD1 (5 bases). Germline values: CDR1 PRHDT, CDR2 FYEKMQ (reference sequence). The CDR3 is 16 residues long. Trimming removed 4 bases from V and 0 bases from J, with 10 bases in between. Written as DNA, the CDR3 is TGTGCCAGCAGCTCGACAGTGAGCTCTGGGGCCAACGTCCTGACTTTC. Translation gives CASSSTVSSGANVLTF.

The chain links TRBV6-5 to TRBJ1-2, with TRBD1 matching over 7 bases. Germline CDR1 reads MNHEY; CDR2 reads SVGAGI. J gave up 6 bases and V 6 bases, and 7 bases lay outside the gene matches. This CDR3 has 13 amino acids. The CDR3 protein is CASSRQGLNGYTF. The CDR3 DNA sequence: TGTGCCAGCAGCCGACAGGGACTCAATGGCTACACCTTC.

Written as DNA, the CDR3 is TGTGCCAGCAGCCTACGGCGGGGGGGGACGAACAATGAGCAGTTCTTC. Amino acid sequence: CASSLRRGGTNNEQFF. The rearrangement uses TRBV7-9 and TRBJ2-1; TRBD2 matches at 9 bases. CDR1 SEHNR and CDR2 FQNEAQ come from the germline V gene (reference sequence). V shed 5 bases, J shed 5 bases, and the junction held 10 bases outside the gene matches. The length of the CDR3 is 16 residues.

V is TRBV29-1 and J is TRBJ1-1; D remains unclear. Trimming cost V 0 bases and J 3 bases, with 17 bases left between them. The CDR3 totals 16 residues. Germline-derived CDR1 and CDR2 are SQVTM and ANQGSEA. In DNA form, the CDR3 reads TGCAGCGTTGAAGATACCGGGCGCATCAGGTACACTGAAGCTTTCTTT. This gives the protein CSVEDTGRIRYTEAFF.

This clonotype showed up just once. The CDR3 spells CSVLFHGAREQYF. As DNA, the CDR3 is TGCAGTGTTCTTTTTCATGGGGCGAGAGAGCAGTACTTC. V gene TRBV29-1 combines with J gene TRBJ2-5; TRBD1 might be the D (5 bases). The CDR3 is 13 amino acids. Germline-derived CDR1 and CDR2 are SQVTM and ANQGSEA.

The chain links TRBV7-2 to TRBJ2-3; D uncertain. The V gene lost 5 bases and the J gene lost 1 base, with 16 bases spanning the gap. This CDR3 has 16 residues. From germline, CDR1 is SGHTA and CDR2 FQGNSA. CDR3 sequence reads: CASSIGRLDRTDTQYF. The CDR3 coding sequence is TGTGCCAGCAGCATAGGGCGGCTAGACCGCACAGATACGCAGTATTTT.

CDR3 DNA sequence: TGCAGTGAAGCGGTGGGGGAGACCCAGTACTTC. It translates to CSEAVGETQYF. The chain carries TRBV20-1 and TRBJ2-7; weak D call: TRBD2 (5 bases). The J call may be wrong; the DNA end is better matched by TRBJ2-5. The CDR3 is 11 amino acids. Per the germline V gene, CDR1 is DFQATT and CDR2 is SNEGSKA (reference sequence).

A word on this clonotype: The germline gene is not matched at one end of the junction; a read error may be the cause. V and J are TRBV7-2 and TRBJ2-7, with D possibly being TRBD2 (6 bases). The CDR3 runs to 14 residues. Germline V gene lookup returns CDR1 SGHTA and CDR2 FQGNSA. This chain's CDR3 is CACSFGTGAYEQYF. The CDR3 DNA sequence: TGTGCCTGCAGCTTCGGGACGGGGGCCTACGAGCAGTACTTC.

This sequence joins TRBV29-1 and TRBJ2-7, with 11 bases that match TRBD2. Germline loops: CDR1 SQVTM, CDR2 ANQGSEA. This CDR3 is 13 amino acids long. Losses at the gene ends were 4 bases for V and 5 bases for J; bases not matched to a gene: 4. CDR3 region: CSVATSGSHEQYF. CDR3 nucleotides: TGCAGCGTTGCCACTAGCGGGAGCCACGAGCAGTACTTC.